This is a list of T cell receptor beta chains from one sample in a study of breast tumors, draining lymph nodes, adjacent tissues. TCRdb reprocessed the multiplex PCR reads via MiXCR and lists one record per CDR3 protein. The sample includes about 130,000 distinct CDR3 sequences, less than 25% seen only once; the top ten take roughly 2.4%. Specimen: axillary lymph node tissue. The receptors shown here come from a female donor with breast cancer. Some clones in this sample may be carry-over from other donors' samples. CDR3s include the opening cysteine and the closing phenylalanine or tryptophan. Each record gives: J gene, clone size, V gene, D gene, CDR3 DNA, CDR3 protein. A D gene is named only where the DNA matches it firmly. The listing skips clone size in some rows; elsewhere it reads once, few, many or a size class.

TRBJ2-1	many	TRBV5-4	-	TGTGCCAGCAGCTTGGGGTCTAATAGCGGATACAATGAGCAGTTCTTC	CASSLGSNSGYNEQFF
TRBJ2-7	many	TRBV6-1	-	TGTGCCAGCAGTGAATGGGGAGGACAGGAAGGACCCACTTTGGCTGAGCAGTACTTC	CASSEWGGQEGPTLAEQYF
TRBJ1-4	many	TRBV7-9	-	TGTGCCAGCAGCTTAGAGGGCAGTCGATCGGTGGAAAAACTGTTTTTT	CASSLEGSRSVEKLFF
TRBJ1-6	many	TRBV7-8	TRBD1	TGTGCCAGCAGTTTTGGACAGGGGAATTCACCCCTCCACTTT	CASSFGQGNSPLHF
TRBJ2-1	many	TRBV4-1	-	TGCGCCAGCAGCCAGGCCTGGGGTGGGGGGTACAATGAGCAGTTCTTC	CASSQAWGGGYNEQFF
TRBJ2-5	-	TRBV15	-	TGTGCCACCAGCAGAGAGGGGGTGACCTTTGAGGCCCAGTACTTC	CATSREGVTFEAQYF
TRBJ2-7	many	TRBV5-1	TRBD2	TGCGCCAGCAGCTCTCCACTAGCGGGAGTTGGAGAGCAGTACTTC	CASSSPLAGVGEQYF
TRBJ1-6	many	TRBV20-1	-	TGCAGTGCGGGCGGAGCCTGGCTCAATTCACCCCTCCACTTT	CSAGGAWLNSPLHF
TRBJ2-1	many	TRBV7-2	TRBD2	TGTGCCAGCAGCCAGGGACTAAGCTCACTTGAGCAGTTCTTC	CASSQGLSSLEQFF
TRBJ2-1	many	TRBV7-2	TRBD2	TGTGCCAGCAGCTTGTCAGGGACTAGTGAGACTGAGCAGTTCTTC	CASSLSGTSETEQFF
TRBJ2-1	many	TRBV6-1	TRBD2	TGTGCCAGCAGCGTTAGCGGGTGGGGCTACAATGAGCAGTTCTTC	CASSVSGWGYNEQFF
TRBJ2-7	many	TRBV20-1	TRBD1	TGCAGTGCTAAGGGACAGGGTTACGAGCAGTACTTC	CSAKGQGYEQYF
TRBJ2-4	-	TRBV20-1	TRBD1	TGCAGTGCTCTCCAGGGACAGGCCAAAAACATTCAGTACTTC	CSALQGQAKNIQYF
TRBJ2-7	many	TRBV18	-	TGTGCCAGCTCACTGATGGGAGACTCCTACGAGCAGTACTTC	CASSLMGDSYEQYF
TRBJ2-1	many	TRBV20-1	-	TGCAGTGCTAGAGAACCAGGGGGAGGATCCTACAATGAGCAGTTCTTC	CSAREPGGGSYNEQFF
TRBJ2-1	many	TRBV27	TRBD2	TGTGCCAGCAGTTTATCTAGGACTAGCGGGGCTTACAATGAGCAGTTCTTC	CASSLSRTSGAYNEQFF
TRBJ1-6	many	TRBV25-1	TRBD1	TGTGCCAGCAGTAATTCCGGGACAGGAAATTCACCCCTCCACTTT	CASSNSGTGNSPLHF
TRBJ2-3	many	TRBV20-1	-	TGCAGTGCTAGAGGAACTTCCACAGATACGCAGTATTTT	CSARGTSTDTQYF
TRBJ1-2	-	TRBV24-1	-	TGTGCCACCAGTGATAGTTCAGGCAGGGCGGGTGGCTACACCTTC	CATSDSSGRAGGYTF
TRBJ2-7	many	TRBV27	-	TGTGCCAGCAGTTTATCAGCAGGGCGTTGGTTAGAGCAGTACTTC	CASSLSAGRWLEQYF
TRBJ2-4	-	TRBV24-1	-	TGTGCCACCGCCAACGAGAAGTATTGCCAAAACATTCAGTACTTC	CATANEKYCQNIQYF
TRBJ2-2	many	TRBV12-3/TRBV12-4	TRBD1	TGTGCCAGCAGTCTGGGGACAGTCGGGGAGCTGTTTTTT	CASSLGTVGELFF
TRBJ2-7	many	TRBV20-1	-	TGCAGTGCTAGACCGCCAGGGGATTACTACGAGCAGTACTTC	CSARPPGDYYEQYF
TRBJ2-2	once	TRBV2	-	TGTGCCAGTGCGAGCCAGGCTAGCGTGAGTGGGACCGGGGAGCTGTTTTTT	CASASQASVSGTGELFF
TRBJ2-7	many	TRBV20-1	TRBD1	TGCAGTGCTAGGCCAGGGGGCGAGCAGTACTTC	CSARPGGEQYF
TRBJ2-7	many	TRBV3-1	TRBD2	TGTGCCAGCAGCCCCCGGACTAGCAAAGGGCCCTACGAGCAGTACTTC	CASSPRTSKGPYEQYF